The 2 T cell receptor beta chains given below trace back to one sample, sequenced in a study of blood T cells in healthy people across ages. Through a sample-barcoded 5' primer and a J-beta primer mix, a second PCR was run for roughly 7 to 12 cycles. TCRdb re-called the 5' RACE reads through MiXCR, storing one row per CDR3 protein. The sample records 550,000 to 650,000 distinct CDR3 sequences, 25% to 30% being singletons. Source material: blood. The receptors come from a woman of 80 years or more in good health.

This clonotype was counted ten times or more. This chain uses TRBV20-1 with TRBJ2-7, with 13 bases fitting TRBD2. Germline V gene sequence: CDR1 DFQATT, CDR2 SNEGSKA (reference sequence). The V gene end was trimmed by 4 bases and the J gene end by 6 bases; junction bases not matched to a gene: 12. The CDR3 runs to 16 residues. DNA for the CDR3: TGCAGTGCTATCCAGACTAGCGGGGGGTCTTCGGGCGAGCAGTACTTC. The encoded protein is CSAIQTSGGSSGEQYF.

The chain is built from TRBV5-6 and TRBJ1-2, with 7 positions matching TRBD1. Germline V CDR1 and CDR2: SGHDT, YYEEEE. V lost 4 bases, J lost 6 bases, and 6 bases stayed unmatched. This CDR3 spans 13 amino acids. CDR3 sequence: CASSPSGGDGYTF. The CDR3 DNA reads TGTGCCAGCAGCCCTTCAGGGGGGGATGGCTACACCTTC.